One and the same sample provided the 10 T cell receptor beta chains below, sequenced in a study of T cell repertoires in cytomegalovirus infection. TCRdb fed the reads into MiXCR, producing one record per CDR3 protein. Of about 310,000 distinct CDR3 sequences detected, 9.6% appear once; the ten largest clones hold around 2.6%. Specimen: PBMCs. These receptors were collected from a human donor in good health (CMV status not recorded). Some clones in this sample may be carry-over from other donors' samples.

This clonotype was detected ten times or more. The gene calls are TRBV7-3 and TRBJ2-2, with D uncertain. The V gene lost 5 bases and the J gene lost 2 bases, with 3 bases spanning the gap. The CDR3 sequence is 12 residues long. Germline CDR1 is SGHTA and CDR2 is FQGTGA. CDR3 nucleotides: TGTGCCAGCAGCGGAAACACCGGGGAGCTGTTTTTT. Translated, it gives CASSGNTGELFF.

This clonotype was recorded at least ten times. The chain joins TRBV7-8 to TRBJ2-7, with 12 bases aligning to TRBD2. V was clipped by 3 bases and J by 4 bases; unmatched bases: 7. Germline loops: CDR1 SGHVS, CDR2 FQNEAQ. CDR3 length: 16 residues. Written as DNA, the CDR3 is TGTGCCAGCAGCTTCTTACTAGCGGGGGGCTTGTACGAGCAGTACGTC. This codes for CASSFLLAGGLYEQYV.

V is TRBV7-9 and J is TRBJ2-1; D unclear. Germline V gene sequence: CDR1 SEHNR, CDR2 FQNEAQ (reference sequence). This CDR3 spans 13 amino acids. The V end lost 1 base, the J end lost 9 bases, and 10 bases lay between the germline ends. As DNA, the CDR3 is TGTGCCAGCAGCTTAGAGGCTGCCGGTGAGCAGTTCTTC. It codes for CASSLEAAGEQFF.

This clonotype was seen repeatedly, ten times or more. This CDR3 is CSAPEGTTNEKLFF. The CDR3 DNA reads as TGCAGTGCTCCGGAAGGGACGACTAATGAAAAACTGTTTTTT. V usage is TRBV20-1 and J usage is TRBJ1-4, with a tentative D call TRBD1 (5 bases). The V and J ends lost 5 bases and 2 bases respectively, with 12 bases between them. CDR1 is DFQATT and CDR2 is SNEGSKA in the germline V gene (reference sequence). The CDR3 contains 14 residues.

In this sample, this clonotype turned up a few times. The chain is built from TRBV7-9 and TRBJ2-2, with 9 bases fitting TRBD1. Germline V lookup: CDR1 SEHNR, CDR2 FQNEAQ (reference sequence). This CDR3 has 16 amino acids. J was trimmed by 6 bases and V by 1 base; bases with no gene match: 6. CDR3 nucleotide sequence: TGTGCCAGCAGCTTAGGAGCGGGACAGGGTGCCGGGGAGCTGTTTTTT. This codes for CASSLGAGQGAGELFF.

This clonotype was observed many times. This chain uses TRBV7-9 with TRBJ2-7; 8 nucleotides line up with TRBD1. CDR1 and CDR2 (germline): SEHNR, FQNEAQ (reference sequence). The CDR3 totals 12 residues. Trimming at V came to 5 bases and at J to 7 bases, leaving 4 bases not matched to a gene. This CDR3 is CASSQDRGEQYF. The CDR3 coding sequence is TGTGCCAGCAGCCAAGACAGGGGAGAGCAGTACTTC.

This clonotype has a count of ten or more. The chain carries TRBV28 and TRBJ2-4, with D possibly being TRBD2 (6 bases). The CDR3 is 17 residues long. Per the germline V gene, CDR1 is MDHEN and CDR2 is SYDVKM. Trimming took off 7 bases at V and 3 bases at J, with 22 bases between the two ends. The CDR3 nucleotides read TGTGCCAGCACCCCCTCGGCTGGGACCGGGGGCAAAAACATTCAGTACTTC. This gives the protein CASTPSAGTGGKNIQYF. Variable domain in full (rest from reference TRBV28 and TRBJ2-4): DVKVTQSSRYLVKRTGEKVFLECVQDMDHENMFWYRQDPGLGLRLIYFSYDVKMKEKGDIPEGYSVSREKKERFSLILESASTNQTSMYLCASTPSAGTGGKNIQYFGAGTRLSVL.

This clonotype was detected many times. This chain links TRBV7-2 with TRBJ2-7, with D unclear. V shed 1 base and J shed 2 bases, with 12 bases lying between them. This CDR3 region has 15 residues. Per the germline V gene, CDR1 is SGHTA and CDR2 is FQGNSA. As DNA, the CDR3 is TGTGCCAGCAGCTTAGGCCCGCCCTTCACCTACGAGCAGTACGTC. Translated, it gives CASSLGPPFTYEQYV.

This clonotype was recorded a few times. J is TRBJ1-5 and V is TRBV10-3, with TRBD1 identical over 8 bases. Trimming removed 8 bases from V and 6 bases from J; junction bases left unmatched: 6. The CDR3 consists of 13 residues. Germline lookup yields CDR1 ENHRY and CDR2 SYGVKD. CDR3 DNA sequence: TGTGCCATCCAGGGGGCTGGGAGTCAGCCCCAGCATTTT. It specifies CAIQGAGSQPQHF.

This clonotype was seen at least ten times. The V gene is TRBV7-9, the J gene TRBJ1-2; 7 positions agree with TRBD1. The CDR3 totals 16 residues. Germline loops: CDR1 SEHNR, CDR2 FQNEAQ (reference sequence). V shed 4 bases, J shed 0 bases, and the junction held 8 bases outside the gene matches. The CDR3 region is CASSWDSISANYGYTF. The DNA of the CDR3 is TGTGCCAGCAGCTGGGACAGCATCTCAGCTAACTATGGCTACACCTTC.